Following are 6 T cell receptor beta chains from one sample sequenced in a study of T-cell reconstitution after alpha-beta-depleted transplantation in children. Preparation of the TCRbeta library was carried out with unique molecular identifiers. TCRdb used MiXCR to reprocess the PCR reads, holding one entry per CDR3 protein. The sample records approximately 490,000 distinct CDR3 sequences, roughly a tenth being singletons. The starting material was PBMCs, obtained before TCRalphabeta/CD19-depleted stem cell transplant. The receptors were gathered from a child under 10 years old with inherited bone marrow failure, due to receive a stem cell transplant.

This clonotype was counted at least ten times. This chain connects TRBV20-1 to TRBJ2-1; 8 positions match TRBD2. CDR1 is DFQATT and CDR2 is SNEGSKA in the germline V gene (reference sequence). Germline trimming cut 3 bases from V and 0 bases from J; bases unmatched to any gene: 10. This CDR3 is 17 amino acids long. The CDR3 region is CSARHLAGPSSYNEQFF. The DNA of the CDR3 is TGCAGTGCTAGGCACCTAGCGGGTCCGAGCTCCTACAATGAGCAGTTCTTC.

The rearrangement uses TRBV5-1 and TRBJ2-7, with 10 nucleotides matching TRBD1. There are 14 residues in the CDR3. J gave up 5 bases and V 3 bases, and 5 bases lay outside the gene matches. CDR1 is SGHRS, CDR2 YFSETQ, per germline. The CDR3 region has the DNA TGCGCCAGCAGCTACAGACAGGGGGCCAACGAGCAGTACTTC. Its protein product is CASSYRQGANEQYF.

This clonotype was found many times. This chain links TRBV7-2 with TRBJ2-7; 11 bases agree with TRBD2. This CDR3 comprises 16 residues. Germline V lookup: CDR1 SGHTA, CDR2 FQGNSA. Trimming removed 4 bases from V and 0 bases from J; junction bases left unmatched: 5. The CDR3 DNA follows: TGTGCCAGCAGCTCGATAGCGGGAGGGACCTCCTACGAGCAGTACTTC. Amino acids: CASSSIAGGTSYEQYF.

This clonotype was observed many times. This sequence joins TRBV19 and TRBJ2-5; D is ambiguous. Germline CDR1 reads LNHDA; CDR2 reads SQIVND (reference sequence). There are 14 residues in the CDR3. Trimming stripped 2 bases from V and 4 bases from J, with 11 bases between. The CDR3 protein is CASSISPTLETQYF. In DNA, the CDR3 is TGTGCCAGTAGTATATCGCCGACACTAGAGACCCAGTACTTC.

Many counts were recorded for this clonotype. The CDR3 coding sequence is TGTGCCAGCAGTTACCTCGAGGGGGCAGGGGGGAACACTGAAGCTTTCTTT. This sequence encodes CASSYLEGAGGNTEAFF. The chain combines TRBV6-5 with TRBJ1-1, with TRBD1 identical over 7 bases. The trim removed 2 bases at V and 1 base at J, leaving 10 bases unmatched. The CDR3 is 17 residues long. CDR1 and CDR2 (germline): MNHEY, SVGAGI.

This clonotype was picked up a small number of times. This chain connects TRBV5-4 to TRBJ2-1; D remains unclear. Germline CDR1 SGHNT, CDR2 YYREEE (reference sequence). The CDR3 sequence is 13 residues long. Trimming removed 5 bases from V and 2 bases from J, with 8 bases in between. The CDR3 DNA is TGTGCCAGCAGACCCCGGACCTACAATGAGCAGTTCTTC. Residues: CASRPRTYNEQFF. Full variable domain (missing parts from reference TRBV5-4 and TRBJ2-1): ETGVTQSPTHLIKTRGQQVTLRCSSQSGHNTVSWYQQALGQGPQFIFQYYREEENGRGNFPPRFSGLQFPNYSSELNVNALELDDSALYLCASRPRTYNEQFFGPGTRLTVL.